This passage covers 19 T cell receptor beta chains from one sample sequenced in a study of response to subunit inactivated influenza vaccine. TCRdb passed the RT-PCR reads through MiXCR, listing each CDR3 protein once. The table includes about 780,000 distinct CDR3 sequences, about 18% detected once. Sequencing used PBMCs from blood, obtained 4 to 6 days after vaccination. The receptors were sampled from a man aged 45 to 65 who received an inactivated influenza vaccine.

The chain links TRBV4-3 to TRBJ2-2, with D unresolved. CDR1 and CDR2 (germline): LGHNA, YSLEER. The CDR3 has 15 amino acids. Trimming removed 3 bases from V and 3 bases from J, with 11 bases in between. CDR3 sequence: CASSQRAGDTGELFF. DNA of the CDR3: TGCGCCAGCAGCCAGCGCGCCGGCGACACCGGGGAGCTGTTTTTT.

Ten or more counts support this clonotype. Here the CDR3 reads CASSPDLRGAFF. As DNA, the CDR3 is TGTGCCAGCAGCCCGGACCTCAGGGGTGCTTTCTTT. The chain uses TRBV3-1 and TRBJ1-1; TRBD1 might be the D (6 bases). V was clipped by 4 bases and J by 11 bases, with 14 bases between them. The CDR3 has 12 residues. Germline CDR1 is LGHDT and CDR2 is YNNKEL (reference sequence).

This clonotype has only a few counts. The chain couples TRBV29-1 to TRBJ1-5; 10 bases map to TRBD1. V lost 4 bases, J lost 6 bases, and 9 bases stayed unmatched. The CDR3 has 15 amino acids. In germline, CDR1 is SQVTM, CDR2 ANQGSEA. The CDR3 nucleotides read TGCAGCGTTGGGGAGGGACAGGGGTCCCTTCAGCCCCAGCATTTT. Translation gives CSVGEGQGSLQPQHF.

There are a few counts of this clonotype. This CDR3 is CASSPGRWNSGNTIYF. The CDR3 coding sequence is TGTGCCAGCAGCCCGGGACGGTGGAACTCTGGAAACACCATATATTTT. This chain uses TRBV7-2 with TRBJ1-3, with a possible D match to TRBD1 (5 bases). The CDR3 consists of 16 residues. Germline V gives CDR1 SGHTA, CDR2 FQGNSA. With 5 bases removed from V and 0 bases from J, the gap between germline ends came to 14 bases.

This clonotype occurred a few times. V gene TRBV4-3 combines with J gene TRBJ2-2; 7 nucleotides line up with TRBD2. The CDR3 spans 14 residues. The V gene's germline CDR1 is LGHNA and CDR2 YSLEER. Trimming took 4 bases from V and 6 from J; bases not matched to a gene: 5. CDR3 residues: CASSPRLAAGELFF. CDR3 nucleotides: TGCGCCAGCAGCCCCCGACTAGCCGCCGGGGAGCTGTTTTTT.

The chain is built from TRBV5-4 and TRBJ1-1; D is uncertain. The germline V and J ends were trimmed by 0 bases and 11 bases, with 8 bases remaining between them. This CDR3 has 11 residues. The germline V gene encodes CDR1 SGHNT and CDR2 YYREEE (reference sequence). CDR3 nucleotide sequence: TGTGCCAGCAGCTTGGCCGGGAGGGCTTTCTTT. Its protein is CASSLAGRAFF.

The chain uses TRBV5-1 and TRBJ1-1; no firm D call. CDR1 and CDR2 (germline): SGHRS, YFSETQ. Trimming stripped 0 bases from V and 7 bases from J, with 7 bases between. The CDR3 has 12 residues. The DNA of the CDR3 is TGCGCCAGCAGCTTGGGCGCCCGTGAAGCTTTCTTT. Translated, it gives CASSLGAREAFF.

V is TRBV24-1 and J is TRBJ1-3, with D unresolved. Germline lookup yields CDR1 KGHDR and CDR2 SFDVKD. This CDR3 has 14 amino acids. V was shortened by 4 bases and J by 4 bases, with 10 bases between the two germline ends. The DNA for the CDR3 is TGTGCCACCAGTGACAGCCGGCGGGGAAACACCATATATTTT. This codes for CATSDSRRGNTIYF.

This clonotype was found a few times. The chain combines TRBV6-2 or TRBV6-3 with TRBJ1-5; 10 positions match TRBD1. V shed 4 bases, J shed 1 base, and the junction held 13 bases outside the gene matches. The CDR3 contains 19 residues. CDR1 and CDR2 (germline): MNHEY, SVGEGT. The CDR3: CASSFNGQGGFRSNQPQHF. The CDR3 nucleotides read TGTGCCAGCAGTTTTAACGGACAGGGGGGATTTCGGAGCAATCAGCCCCAGCATTTT.

The chain uses TRBV20-1 and TRBJ2-6; TRBD1 is a possible D gene (6 bases). Trimming cost V 6 bases and J 7 bases, with 7 bases left between them. This CDR3 contains 11 residues. CDR1 and CDR2 (germline): DFQATT, SNEGSKA (reference sequence). The CDR3 here is CSAGTANVLTF. CDR3 in DNA: TGCAGTGCCGGGACAGCCAACGTCCTGACTTTC.

The genes are TRBV11-2 and TRBJ2-5; D gene uncertain. In germline, CDR1 is SGHAT, CDR2 FQNNGV. Between the trimmed V and J ends, which lost 1 base and 1 base, there was a span of 22 bases. The CDR3 has 19 amino acids. The CDR3 sequence: CASSLVVRQEDRSQETQYF. The CDR3 region has the DNA TGTGCCAGCAGCTTAGTAGTCAGGCAGGAAGATCGGTCCCAAGAGACCCAGTACTTC.

The V call is TRBV7-9, the J call TRBJ2-3; D call uncertain. The length of the CDR3 is 12 residues. Deletions cut 6 bases from V and 6 bases from J, with 10 bases between. Germline V CDR1 and CDR2: SEHNR, FQNEAQ (reference sequence). The CDR3 loop is CASRKLADTQYF. Written as DNA, the CDR3 is TGTGCCAGCAGAAAGTTGGCGGATACGCAGTATTTT.

This clonotype came up a few times. The chain employs TRBV12-3 or TRBV12-4 and TRBJ1-1; no definite D call. The CDR3 runs to 14 residues. Trimming cost V 6 bases and J 4 bases, with 15 bases left between them. The CDR3 region has the DNA TGTGCCAGCAGCCAAGGTGTTCCTCTCACTGAAGCTTTCTTT. Protein: CASSQGVPLTEAFF.

This clonotype was seen a few times. This rearrangement joins TRBV19 to TRBJ1-6, with D unresolved. V was pared by 3 bases and J by 7 bases, with 16 bases between. The CDR3 is 16 residues long. Germline V gene sequence: CDR1 LNHDA, CDR2 SQIVND (reference sequence). CDR3 sequence (DNA): TGTGCCAGTAGTATCGGGCAGACGGTGGTGAATTCACCCCTCCACTTT. It specifies CASSIGQTVVNSPLHF. The full variable domain, its missing parts supplied by reference TRBV19 and TRBJ1-6, is DGGITQSPKYLFRKEGQNVTLSCEQNLNHDAMYWYRQDPGQGLRLIYYSQIVNDFQKGDIAEGYSVSREKKESFPLTVTSAQKNPTAFYLCASSIGQTVVNSPLHFGNGTRLTVT.

This clonotype was seen a handful of times. The V gene is TRBV20-1, the J gene TRBJ2-7, with D unresolved. Trimming removed 6 bases from V and 5 bases from J, with 20 bases in between. The CDR3 sequence is 14 residues long. Per the germline V gene, CDR1 is DFQATT and CDR2 is SNEGSKA (reference sequence). The CDR3 loop is CSAKDRRPRHEQYF. The DNA for the CDR3 is TGCAGTGCCAAAGACCGACGGCCACGCCACGAGCAGTACTTC.

In its sample, this clonotype was seen many times. The CDR3 loop is CASRTHDRDELFF. The CDR3 bases are TGTGCCAGCAGAACCCACGACAGGGACGAACTGTTTTTT. The V and J genes are TRBV12-3 or TRBV12-4 and TRBJ1-4; 7 nucleotides align to TRBD1. V lost 6 bases to trimming and J lost 12 bases; unmatched junction nucleotides: 10. The CDR3 covers 13 residues.

This clonotype was counted only a few times. CDR3 DNA: TGTGCCAGCAGCTTAGGAGGGACAGGGTGGCAGTACTTC. It specifies CASSLGGTGWQYF. The chain couples TRBV7-9 to TRBJ2-7, with 9 bases matching TRBD1. V was pared by 1 base and J by 9 bases, with 4 bases of the junction left unmatched. This CDR3 is 13 amino acids long. CDR1 is SEHNR, CDR2 FQNEAQ, per germline (reference sequence).

This clonotype was recorded a few times. The chain carries TRBV11-2 and TRBJ2-7; perhaps TRBD2 as D (5 bases). The CDR3 totals 15 residues. Germline V gives CDR1 SGHAT, CDR2 FQNNGV. V was cut by 0 bases and J by 2 bases, with 11 bases left in between. CDR3 protein: CASSLEVATPYEQYF. The DNA for the CDR3 is TGTGCCAGCAGCTTAGAAGTAGCGACACCCTACGAGCAGTACTTC. Combining the CDR3 with reference TRBV11-2 and TRBJ2-7 gives the whole variable domain EAGVAQSPRYKIIEKRQSVAFWCNPISGHATLYWYQQILGQGPKLLIQFQNNGVVDDSQLPKDRFSAERLKGVDSTLKIQPAKLEDSAVYLCASSLEVATPYEQYFGPGTRLTVT.

This sequence joins TRBV25-1 and TRBJ2-2, with D uncertain. Trimming cost V 2 bases and J 3 bases, with 7 bases left between them. The CDR3 sequence is 14 residues long. Germline V lookup: CDR1 MGHDK, CDR2 SYGVNS. This CDR3 is CASSEDWDTGELFF. The CDR3, as DNA: TGTGCCAGCAGTGAAGACTGGGACACCGGGGAGCTGTTTTTT.